One sample yielded the 10 T cell receptor beta chains listed below, sequenced in a study of cytomegalovirus exposure and HLA in healthy donors. 13 Jbeta primers and 60 Vbeta primers were used for the PCR. Profiled with immunoSEQ multiplex PCR; TCRdb holds only in-frame clones, not every one. Of 130,000 to 150,000 clones listed, approximately 84% are singletons. The material sequenced was PBMCs. The receptors come from a woman in her sixties in good health and CMV-seropositive.

The rearrangement uses TRBV30 and TRBJ2-7; the D gene is possibly TRBD2 (6 bases). The CDR3 spans 15 residues. Per germline, CDR1 GTSNPN and CDR2 SVGIG (reference sequence). V lost 1 base to trimming and J lost 5 bases, with 18 bases between them. CDR3: CAWSGFGLPGDEQYF. The CDR3 DNA follows: TGTGCCTGGAGTGGATTCGGGCTACCGGGGGACGAGCAGTACTTC.

The CDR3 DNA follows: TGTGCCAGCAGTTTTCGGACAGGGGGAGGCGGGGAGCTGTTTTTT. This sequence encodes CASSFRTGGGGELFF. The chain couples TRBV27 to TRBJ2-2; TRBD1 agrees at 10 bases. The CDR3 runs 15 residues. J lost 7 bases, V lost 3 bases, and 5 bases had no gene match. The germline V gene encodes CDR1 MNHEY and CDR2 SMNVEV (reference sequence).

The chain combines TRBV7-9 with TRBJ2-7; 9 nucleotides line up with TRBD1. CDR3 length equals 16 residues. J was trimmed by 0 bases and V by 5 bases; bases with no gene match: 8. The germline V gene has CDR1 SEHNR and CDR2 FQNEAQ (reference sequence). The CDR3 loop reads CASSPPGTGSSYEQYF. The CDR3 coding sequence is TGTGCCAGCAGCCCACCCGGGACAGGGAGCTCCTACGAGCAGTACTTC.

This chain joins TRBV15 and TRBJ2-5; 8 positions match TRBD1. Germline loops: CDR1 LNHNV, CDR2 YYDKDF (reference sequence). The CDR3 has 14 residues. The trim removed 0 bases at V and 5 bases at J, leaving 2 bases unmatched. The CDR3: CATSRDRGLETQYF. The CDR3 DNA reads TGTGCCACCAGCAGAGACAGGGGGCTGGAGACCCAGTACTTC.

The rearrangement joins TRBV18 to TRBJ2-1; possibly TRBD1 for D (6 bases). The germline V gene encodes CDR1 KGHSH and CDR2 LQKENI. The CDR3 extends over 17 amino acids. V lost 1 base to trimming and J lost 0 bases, with 13 bases between them. The CDR3 bases are TGTGCCAGCTCACCACTTCCTAGGGGGAGCTCCTACAATGAGCAGTTCTTC. Protein: CASSPLPRGSSYNEQFF.

This sequence joins TRBV4-3 and TRBJ2-6; D might be TRBD2 (6 bases). This CDR3 is built from 19 residues. Germline assignment: CDR1 LGHNA and CDR2 YSLEER. Trimming left V 4 bases short and J 0 bases short, with 19 bases between. CDR3 loop: CASSLISGRDSSGANVLTF. The DNA of the CDR3 is TGCGCCAGCAGCCTAATCTCGGGCAGGGACTCCTCTGGGGCCAACGTCCTGACTTTC.

A few counts support this clone. The genes are TRBV6-5 and TRBJ2-3; possibly TRBD2 for D (7 bases). This CDR3 comprises 14 residues. Trimming cost V 5 bases and J 5 bases, with 14 bases left between them. Germline-derived CDR1 and CDR2 are MNHEY and SVGAGI. The CDR3 here is CASSPTGREDTQYF. The CDR3 DNA follows: TGTGCCAGCAGTCCCACAGGGAGGGAAGATACGCAGTATTTT.

V usage is TRBV19 and J usage is TRBJ2-1; 12 bases align to TRBD2. The CDR3 covers 16 residues. J was trimmed by 9 bases and V by 6 bases; bases with no gene match: 12. Germline V gene lookup returns CDR1 LNHDA and CDR2 SQIVND (reference sequence). CDR3 protein: CASSTETSGSPIEQFF. CDR3 DNA: TGTGCCAGTAGCACTGAGACTAGCGGGAGTCCCATTGAGCAGTTCTTC.

The chain has TRBV2 and TRBJ2-1, with 8 bases that match TRBD2. Germline CDR1 reads SNHLY; CDR2 reads FYNNEI. The CDR3 covers 12 residues. With V trimmed by 9 bases and J by 9 bases, 7 bases remained unmatched. For the CDR3, the DNA is TGTGCCAGGCAACGGGGGGGGAGTGAGCAGTTCTTC. This translates into CARQRGGSEQFF.

This clone showed up just a few times. The chain links TRBV5-1 to TRBJ1-4; 7 nucleotides align to TRBD1. Germline values: CDR1 SGHRS, CDR2 YFSETQ. V shed 3 bases, J shed 7 bases, and the junction held 6 bases outside the gene matches. The CDR3 runs to 14 residues. CDR3: CASSYRTGSEKLFF. The DNA of the CDR3 is TGCGCCAGCAGCTACCGGACAGGATCTGAAAAACTGTTTTTT.